This TCR beta chain was observed in a study of cytomegalovirus exposure and HLA in healthy donors. Trimming removed 6 bases from V and 2 bases from J, with 15 bases in between. CDR3 length: 15 amino acids. The germline V gene has CDR1 ENHRY and CDR2 SYGVKD. PCR used 60 Vbeta primers and 13 Jbeta primers. The data were produced by immunoSEQ multiplex PCR, yet TCRdb's version contains in-frame clones alone and is incomplete. The sample includes some 75,000 clones. The chain joins TRBV10-3 to TRBJ2-3; TRBD2 is a possible D gene (6 bases). This TCR was recovered from a boy aged 5-17 years in good health and CMV-seronegative. The material sequenced was PBMCs. CDR3 in amino acids: CAIRSQLADTDTQYF. CDR3 coding DNA: TGTGCCATCAGGAGCCAACTAGCTGACACAGATACGCAGTATTTT.